This T cell receptor (beta chain) was recovered during a study of identical twins (TCRdb year 2016). Some background on the complete study: To test whether fetal clonotypes persist, this study deep-sequenced TCR alpha and beta repertoires from monozygotic twins, from unrelated adults of various ages, and from cord blood. Replicate twin experiments were performed at different times using different library preparation protocols to rule out contamination. The paper as a whole reports these results and caveats: The excess sharing between twins in beta out-of-frame sequences was weaker because fewer shared sequences reduced the signal-to-noise ratio. Zero-insertion analyses could be partly confounded by invariant T cells such as MAIT and iNKT, though diverse VJ usage argued against such confounding for most clonotypes. Abundant cord blood beta clonotypes had fewer insertions, young adult naive repertoires showed a similar but weaker trend, and memory repertoires showed no such trend. Because the same donors could not be followed over many years, the conclusions depended on cross-sectional statistical analysis. Compared with coincidental sharing between unrelated individuals, out-of-frame TCR alpha sequences shared between twins showed an excess of sequences with low generation probability. Out-of-frame TCR alpha sharing in monozygotic twins was systematically underestimated by recombination models, whereas sharing between unrelated individuals was in agreement with the recombination models.

On this clonotype itself: Its cognate antigen has yet to be identified. No base quality information exists; no much larger clone differs at one position.

Every donor in the study was a healthy Caucasian. Three pairs of female monozygotic twins, all aged roughly 18 to 30 years, made up the twin cohort. Miltenyi CD45RO+ enrichment and human naive T-cell isolation kits were used to isolate memory (CD45RO+) and naive T cells from PBMC. CDR1 and CDR2 were assigned from the germline V gene as SGHDN and FVKESK. From the cysteine up to the phenylalanine, the CDR3 has a length of 13 residues. The CDR3 DNA has 39 bases and is translated from base 1. Trimming takes 10 bases from V and 9 bases from J, and the germline ends sit 22 bases apart. Libraries were prepared through 5' RACE. Reads for this sample came from an Illumina HiSeq 2000. A universal primer binding site was introduced by template switching, and a unique molecular identifier was present in the final cDNA, enabling accurate counting of TCR cDNA molecules. First-strand cDNA for TCR alpha and beta chains was synthesized from specific primers in the conserved constant-segment region. Each cDNA library was double barcoded, with a SMART-Mk sample barcode plus Illumina barcodes, to control for contamination. TruSeq adapter sequences and Illumina sample barcodes were added in two successive PCR steps. Sequencing of the TCR alpha and beta cDNA libraries was done on the Illumina HiSeq platform using custom primers. The authors' pipeline ran thus. Raw reads were processed with MiGEC to extract unique molecular identifiers, and MiXCR was used to determine CDR3 positions. Recombination models were inferred per individual with the repgenHMM and IGoR tools using an EM algorithm. Shared clonotype analysis was performed with the tcR package in R, normalizing sharing by the product of cloneset sizes. Out-of-frame nonproductive sequences were analyzed to study raw recombination free of thymic and clonal selection effects. TCRdb reran the public reads through fastp at Q25 and MiXCR, keeping productive beta chains. Every entry covers one CDR3 protein and lists the most common genes and DNA from its rows. These V and J calls originate from TCRdb's pipeline instead of the authors' own analysis. In this sample the table shows 240,000 or so distinct CDR3 sequences, about 7.3% of which occur a single time. Approximately 3.7% of the sample is held by the ten biggest clonotypes.

The data also belong to a second study, concerning yellow fever vaccine responses in identical twins. The second study, in turn, reports: The authors reported that the T cell response to vaccination in identical twins appeared partly convergent and partly personalized. Focusing on identical twins, the study followed the T cell clones that responded to the vaccine, and did so with precision.

The sequence joins TRBV14 to TRBJ2-7; the D gene is possibly TRBD1 or TRBD2, with 5 bases matching each. The sequence came from a woman between 18 and 29 years old in good health. Sequencing was performed on memory (CD45RO+) T cells sorted from blood. In light of the paper, this sample's cell subset or site label describes: CD45RO+ enriched T cells. The CDR3 protein is CATRDPETSRQYF. The DNA reads as follows: TGTGCCACCAGGGACCCCGAAACGAGCAGGCAGTACTTC.